The 2 T cell receptor beta chains below were found in one sample sequenced in a study of response to subunit inactivated influenza vaccine. TCRdb redid the calling of the RT-PCR reads with MiXCR, one entry per CDR3 protein. This sample has 500,000 to 600,000 distinct CDR3 sequences, with 12% found just once. The input for sequencing was PBMCs from blood, taken on the day of vaccination. All receptors come from a man in his fifties or sixties who received an inactivated influenza vaccine.

As concerns this clonotype: Compared with germline, one end of the junction differs, possibly owing to a read error. V gene TRBV3-1 combines with J gene TRBJ2-4, with TRBD1 identical over 7 bases. This CDR3 comprises 12 residues. Per germline, CDR1 LGHDT and CDR2 YNNKEL (reference sequence). The CDR3 nucleotides are TGTGCCAGCAGCCAAGATCGTGAGACAGGGCAATTC. This encodes CASSQDRETGQF. The variable domain in full, completed from reference TRBV3-1 and TRBJ2-4, reads DTAVSQTPKYLVTQMGNDKSIKCEQNLGHDTMYWYKQDSKKFLKIMFSYNNKELIINETVPNRFSPKSPDKAHLNLHINSLELGDSAVYFCASSQDRETGQFGAGTRLSVL.

There are a few counts of this clonotype. The rearrangement uses TRBV28 and TRBJ2-2; D ambiguous. Between the trimmed V and J ends, which lost 7 bases and 1 base, there was a span of 19 bases. Germline CDR1 reads MDHEN; CDR2 reads SYDVKM. This CDR3 contains 17 residues. The DNA of the CDR3 is TGTGCCAGCACTCCAGCTCCGACTTTGGGGAACACCGGGGAGCTGTTTTTT. Amino acid sequence: CASTPAPTLGNTGELFF.